This T cell receptor (beta chain) appears in the sequencing data of a study of Ad26.COV2.S vaccination and SARS-CoV-2 variants. For the study at large: Donor was assigned to the Ad26.COV2.S arm of trial COV1001. Ad26.COV2.S shots went into the muscle once or twice, 56 days apart.

Notes on this clone: Its antigen is still unknown.

This CDR3 has 16 amino acids. Germline CDR1 and CDR2: MNHNS and SASEGT. Deletions cut 6 bases from V and 4 bases from J, with 21 bases between. Findings and limits, study-wide: Estimates derived from TCR breadth and depth analyses may have underestimated total T cell responses.

The treatment was: roughly 19 received Ad26.COV2.S at low or high dose, single or two shots; about 5 received placebo; per-sample allocation not given. At day 63 after the first vaccine or placebo injection, samples were drawn. An adult donor aged 18-55 years was enrolled in Boston. The data were produced by immunoSEQ multiplex PCR, yet TCRdb's version contains in-frame clones alone and is incomplete. The sample includes about 680,000 clones, roughly 90% seen only once; the top ten take about 1.5%. This material consisted of peripheral blood, taken in a trial of Ad26.COV2.S vaccine versus placebo. This chain links TRBV6-1 with TRBJ1-2; D unclear. The TCR comes from a person aged 18-65 years who received the Ad26.COV2.S COVID-19 vaccine or a placebo. The CDR3 nucleotides are TGTGCCAGCAGGGAATCAGGACCCGCCCGGAGCTATGGCTACACCTTC. Translated, it gives CASRESGPARSYGYTF.